One and the same sample provided the 30 T cell receptor beta chains below, sequenced in a study of human T cells and chemical hapten exposure. TCRdb processed the RACE reads anew with MiXCR; each CDR3 protein has one entry. The sample has some 80,000 distinct CDR3 sequences, roughly 11% seen once; the top ten hold about 1.6%. This sample's time point: patch test 2, 6 weeks after DPC sensitization. Documented treatment: therapeutic diphenylcyclopropenone sensitization with weekly scalp DPC. The sequencing used whole blood, collected in connection with sensitization to the hapten diphenylcyclopropenone (DPC). Every receptor here comes from a man aged 18 to 29 with alopecia areata. Some clones in this sample may be carry-over from other donors' samples.

This clonotype occurred a few times. This chain connects TRBV6-5 to TRBJ1-2; D may be TRBD1 (5 bases). The ends were cut back, 8 bases at V and 0 bases at J, with 13 bases in the middle. Per germline, CDR1 MNHEY and CDR2 SVGAGI. The CDR3 contains 14 residues. The CDR3 DNA reads as TGTGCCAGCTTGGGGACGACGACTAACTATGGCTACACCTTC. Encoded protein: CASLGTTTNYGYTF.

This clonotype has ten or more counts. The CDR3 sequence is CASSPTRDRGLFGEKLFF. The DNA for the CDR3 is TGTGCCAGCAGCCCAACGAGGGACAGGGGGCTCTTCGGGGAAAAACTGTTTTTT. The gene calls are TRBV7-9 and TRBJ1-4, with 12 bases lining up with TRBD1. CDR3 length: 18 residues. Per germline, CDR1 SEHNR and CDR2 FQNEAQ (reference sequence). V shed 5 bases and J 8 bases; nucleotides not matched to a gene: 15.

The rearrangement joins TRBV6-4 to TRBJ1-1; TRBD1 is a possible D gene (6 bases). There are 16 residues in the CDR3. Germline V CDR1 and CDR2: MRHNA, SNTAGT. The V gene lost 4 bases and the J gene lost 3 bases, with 18 bases spanning the gap. CDR3 sequence: CASSAAGGGGDTEAFF. Written as DNA, the CDR3 is TGTGCCAGCAGTGCCGCTGGCGGAGGGGGGGACACTGAAGCTTTCTTT.

The V call is TRBV11-2, the J call TRBJ2-5; 11 positions match TRBD1. J lost 4 bases, V lost 8 bases, and 3 bases had no gene match. CDR3 length: 13 amino acids. Germline V gene lookup returns CDR1 SGHAT and CDR2 FQNNGV. DNA of the CDR3: TGTGCCAGCGACGGGACAGGGGGAGAGACCCAGTACTTC. This encodes CASDGTGGETQYF.

This clonotype was seen more than once but under ten times. The J gene is TRBJ1-2, the V gene TRBV6-6; TRBD1 aligns across 10 bases. The CDR3 runs to 17 residues. J gave up 6 bases and V 2 bases, and 12 bases lay outside the gene matches. The germline CDR1 and CDR2 sequences are MNHNY and SVGAGI (reference sequence). The CDR3 coding sequence is TGTGCCAGCAGTTACGCTGGGGACGACAGGGGGCTGGATGGCTACACCTTC. Translated: CASSYAGDDRGLDGYTF.

The sample holds many counts of this clonotype. V and J are TRBV7-9 and TRBJ2-5; a possible D gene is TRBD1 (6 bases). V was clipped by 3 bases and J by 2 bases, with 7 bases between them. The CDR3 loop spans 13 amino acids. CDR1 is SEHNR, CDR2 FQNEAQ, per germline (reference sequence). The CDR3 loop is CASSLGQQETQYF. CDR3 bases: TGTGCCAGCAGCTTGGGACAACAAGAGACCCAGTACTTC.

This clonotype was observed a handful of times. This chain joins TRBV11-2 and TRBJ2-5, with 10 bases identical to TRBD2. Germline values: CDR1 SGHAT, CDR2 FQNNGV. The CDR3 is 15 amino acids. V shed 3 bases, J shed 5 bases, and the junction held 6 bases outside the gene matches. In DNA form, the CDR3 reads TGTGCCAGCAGCTTCCGGCTAGCGGGGGTTGAGACCCAGTACTTC. This gives the protein CASSFRLAGVETQYF.

The table lists this clonotype with many counts. The chain combines TRBV18 with TRBJ2-7, with a weak D call TRBD1 (6 bases). The CDR3 contains 14 residues. The germline V gene encodes CDR1 KGHSH and CDR2 LQKENI. Deletions cut 3 bases from V and 0 bases from J, with 9 bases between. The CDR3 spells CASSPQGSSYEQYF. Written as DNA, the CDR3 is TGTGCCAGCTCACCCCAGGGGAGCTCCTACGAGCAGTACTTC.

This sequence joins TRBV7-2 and TRBJ1-5; 8 nucleotides match TRBD1. V shed 5 bases, J shed 4 bases, and the junction held 7 bases outside the gene matches. The CDR3 has 15 residues. Germline-derived CDR1 and CDR2 are SGHTA and FQGNSA. CDR3 region: CASSLRQGANQPQHF. As DNA, the CDR3 is TGTGCCAGCAGCCTGCGCCAGGGGGCTAATCAGCCCCAGCATTTT.

At least ten counts were recorded for this clonotype. The CDR3 coding sequence is TGTGCCAGTAGTGTAACGGGGCAACAGAACACTGAAGCTTTCTTT. Protein: CASSVTGQQNTEAFF. This chain links TRBV19 with TRBJ1-1, with D maybe TRBD1 (5 bases). This CDR3 has 15 amino acids. Germline V gene sequence: CDR1 LNHDA, CDR2 SQIVND (reference sequence). V gave up 5 bases and J gave up 1 base, with 14 bases separating them.

A few counts support this clonotype. The genes are TRBV29-1 and TRBJ2-5; D unresolved. Germline V gene lookup returns CDR1 SQVTM and CDR2 ANQGSEA. The V end lost 2 bases, the J end lost 1 base, and 11 bases lay between the germline ends. The CDR3 loop spans 14 amino acids. In nucleotides, the CDR3 is TGCAGCGTTGAATTCCGGGCGAGCCAAGAGACCCAGTACTTC. Protein product: CSVEFRASQETQYF.

This clonotype was picked up many times. V is TRBV27 and J is TRBJ1-5; D gene ambiguous. The CDR3 covers 14 residues. Trimming left V 0 bases short and J 8 bases short, with 11 bases between. Germline CDR1 is MNHEY and CDR2 is SMNVEV (reference sequence). The CDR3, as DNA: TGTGCCAGCAGTTTATCGAGTAGAACGGAGCCCCAGCATTTT. Protein: CASSLSSRTEPQHF.

This clonotype was seen a handful of times. The rearrangement uses TRBV20-1 and TRBJ1-2, with D uncertain. Germline loops: CDR1 DFQATT, CDR2 SNEGSKA (reference sequence). Trimming removed 5 bases at V and 6 bases at J, with 22 bases between. The CDR3 has 15 amino acids. The CDR3 is CSALLILKGGDGYTF. The CDR3 DNA reads TGCAGTGCTCTCCTAATACTCAAGGGTGGGGATGGCTACACCTTC.

V gene TRBV20-1 combines with J gene TRBJ1-1; no clear D gene. In germline, CDR1 is DFQATT, CDR2 SNEGSKA (reference sequence). The CDR3 loop spans 10 amino acids. Trimming took 6 bases from V and 7 from J, leaving 9 bases between them. The CDR3 region is CSAGGLEAFF. For the CDR3, the DNA is TGCAGTGCGGGTGGCCTTGAAGCTTTCTTT.

This clonotype has at least ten counts. The chain is built from TRBV11-2 and TRBJ2-5; 8 bases map to TRBD2. This CDR3 spans 15 amino acids. The J segment lost 5 bases and the V segment lost 4 bases, leaving 9 bases of the junction unmatched. Germline-derived CDR1 and CDR2 are SGHAT and FQNNGV. CDR3 DNA: TGTGCCAGCAGCTCTACCGGACTAGCTTATGAGACCCAGTACTTC. Translated: CASSSTGLAYETQYF.

This clonotype was recorded many times. The rearrangement joins TRBV29-1 to TRBJ2-3, with D perhaps assigned TRBD1 or TRBD2 (6 bases each). The germline V gene has CDR1 SQVTM and CDR2 ANQGSEA. This CDR3 has 13 residues. The ends were cut back, 3 bases at V and 5 bases at J, with 12 bases in the middle. The CDR3 protein is CSVDTGAGDTQYF. The DNA of the CDR3 is TGCAGCGTTGACACGGGGGCTGGAGATACGCAGTATTTT.

This clonotype was seen a handful of times. The V and J genes are TRBV9 and TRBJ2-5, with TRBD2 matching 8 bases. V was clipped by 2 bases and J by 4 bases; unmatched bases: 7. Germline V gene lookup returns CDR1 SGDLS and CDR2 YYNGEE. CDR3 length: 15 residues. CDR3 region: CASSVSGTLAETQYF. CDR3 in DNA: TGTGCCAGCAGCGTTAGCGGGACTCTTGCAGAGACCCAGTACTTC.

This clonotype appeared many times. The rearrangement uses TRBV6-6 and TRBJ1-1; the D is unclear. CDR3 size: 13 residues. V was cut by 1 base and J by 0 bases, with 3 bases left in between. Germline V lookup: CDR1 MNHNY, CDR2 SVGAGI (reference sequence). This CDR3 is CASSYYMNTEAFF. Written as DNA, the CDR3 is TGTGCCAGCAGTTACTACATGAACACTGAAGCTTTCTTT.

The chain carries TRBV7-9 and TRBJ2-2, with unresolved D. The CDR3 spans 20 residues. The germline V gene has CDR1 SEHNR and CDR2 FQNEAQ (reference sequence). V was cut by 2 bases and J by 6 bases, with 28 bases left in between. Here the CDR3 reads CASSLRGSPLGAIAPGELFF. The DNA for the CDR3 is TGTGCCAGCAGCTTACGAGGCAGCCCCCTTGGCGCTATAGCCCCCGGGGAGCTGTTTTTT.

This clonotype appeared many times. CDR3 DNA: TGTGCCAGCTCACCCAGGGACGACTCTGGAAACACCATATATTTT. Protein sequence: CASSPRDDSGNTIYF. The V and J genes are TRBV18 and TRBJ1-3, with D possibly matching TRBD1 (5 bases). The CDR3 is 15 residues long. The germline V gene encodes CDR1 KGHSH and CDR2 LQKENI. Trimming pared 3 bases from V and 0 bases from J, leaving 9 bases between.

This clonotype was picked up a small number of times. V and J are TRBV18 and TRBJ1-1; weak D call: TRBD1 (5 bases). This CDR3 is 15 amino acids long. In germline, CDR1 is KGHSH, CDR2 LQKENI. Trimming took 3 bases from V and 1 from J, leaving 12 bases between them. Here the CDR3 DNA reads TGTGCCAGCTCACCGGACACGGCACGGAACACTGAAGCTTTCTTT. Translated: CASSPDTARNTEAFF.

This clonotype was seen more than once but under ten times. The genes are TRBV21-1 and TRBJ2-7; the D call of TRBD1 is as the table states it, not checked on the DNA. TRBV21-1 is given as a pseudogene. This CDR3 contains 13 residues. Written as DNA, the CDR3 is TGTGCCAGCAGAATGGGCGGGGGGTTCGAGCAGTACGTC. Residues: CASRMGGGFEQYV.

To note about this clonotype: A much larger clone is a single base away; this may be a read error. The chain uses TRBV12-5 and TRBJ2-3; 10 bases align to TRBD2. CDR1 and CDR2 (germline): LGHNT, FRNRAP. There are 15 residues in the CDR3. The CDR3 DNA sequence: TGTGCTAGAGGTTTGTCAGCGGGGGGGCCCGATACGCAGTATTTT. Amino acid sequence: CARGLSAGGPDTQYF.

This clonotype was detected many times. The chain recombines TRBV7-8 with TRBJ2-5, with TRBD2 matching 11 bases. The junction had 4 bases not matched to a gene; V was cut back by 1 base and J by 3 bases. CDR1 is SGHVS and CDR2 is FQNEAQ in the germline V gene. CDR3 size: 16 residues. This CDR3 is CASSLEGLAEEETQYF. The CDR3 nucleotides read TGTGCCAGCAGCTTAGAGGGACTAGCGGAAGAAGAGACCCAGTACTTC.

V and J are TRBV20-1 and TRBJ2-7; tentatively, D is TRBD1 (6 bases). The CDR3 is made up of 16 amino acids. The V end was cut by 3 bases, the J end by 0 bases, with 18 bases between. Per the germline V gene, CDR1 is DFQATT and CDR2 is SNEGSKA (reference sequence). Here the CDR3 reads CSASQDGQGISYEQYF. CDR3 nucleotide sequence: TGCAGTGCTAGCCAAGATGGGCAGGGGATCTCCTACGAGCAGTACTTC.

At least ten counts were recorded for this clonotype. The V and J genes are TRBV4-1 and TRBJ1-6, with 10 bases matching TRBD1. V trimming: 3 bases; J trimming: 0 bases; junction bases outside the gene matches: 8. Germline V gives CDR1 MGHRA, CDR2 YSYEKL. CDR3 length: 19 residues. CDR3 sequence (DNA): TGCGCCAGCAGCCACTCCACCGACAGGGGGCGCTCCTATAATTCACCCCTCCACTTT. It codes for CASSHSTDRGRSYNSPLHF.

The CDR3: CSACDRACNEQFF. CDR3 nucleotide sequence: TGCAGCGCTTGCGACAGGGCGTGCAATGAGCAGTTCTTC. The J gene is TRBJ2-1, the V gene TRBV29-1, with 7 bases fitting TRBD1. The CDR3 extends over 13 amino acids. The V gene's germline CDR1 is SQVTM and CDR2 ANQGSEA. Trimming cost V 7 bases and J 6 bases; bases outside gene matches: 9.

The chain carries TRBV5-1 and TRBJ2-4; D gene unclear. The CDR3 covers 13 residues. Germline CDR1 and CDR2: SGHRS and YFSETQ. V was clipped by 2 bases and J by 0 bases, with 3 bases between them. The CDR3 DNA is TGCGCCAGCAGCTTAGAAGCCAAAAACATTCAGTACTTC. Translating it yields CASSLEAKNIQYF.

The V and J genes are TRBV7-2 and TRBJ2-1; no clear D. CDR1 is SGHTA and CDR2 is FQGNSA in the germline V gene. This CDR3 is built from 15 residues. V shed 5 bases and J shed 3 bases, with 14 bases lying between them. CDR3 sequence reads: CASSLTTGRYNEQFF. The CDR3 nucleotides are TGTGCCAGCAGCCTGACAACGGGCCGCTACAATGAGCAGTTCTTC.

This clonotype was recorded many times. The CDR3 DNA reads as TGTGCCAGCAGCTTAGGAGGGGGCAGGGCGAACACTGAAGCTTTCTTT. Protein product: CASSLGGGRANTEAFF. The genes are TRBV7-2 and TRBJ1-1; 7 bases align to TRBD1. The V gene's germline CDR1 is SGHTA and CDR2 FQGNSA. Losses at the gene ends were 1 base for V and 1 base for J; bases not matched to a gene: 6. The CDR3 has 16 amino acids.